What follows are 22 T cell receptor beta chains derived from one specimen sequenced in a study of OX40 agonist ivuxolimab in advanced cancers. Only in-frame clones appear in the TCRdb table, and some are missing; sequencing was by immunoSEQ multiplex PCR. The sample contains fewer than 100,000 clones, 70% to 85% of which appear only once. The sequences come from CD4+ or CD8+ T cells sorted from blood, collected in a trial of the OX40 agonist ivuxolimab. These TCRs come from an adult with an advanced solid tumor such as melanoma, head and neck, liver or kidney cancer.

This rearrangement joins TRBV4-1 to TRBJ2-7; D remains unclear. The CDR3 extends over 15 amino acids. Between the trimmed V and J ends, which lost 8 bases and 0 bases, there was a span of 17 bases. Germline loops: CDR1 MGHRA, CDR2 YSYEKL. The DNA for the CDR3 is TGCGCCAGCGCCCAAACAGAGTCCCGCTCCTACGAGCAGTACTTC. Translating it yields CASAQTESRSYEQYF.

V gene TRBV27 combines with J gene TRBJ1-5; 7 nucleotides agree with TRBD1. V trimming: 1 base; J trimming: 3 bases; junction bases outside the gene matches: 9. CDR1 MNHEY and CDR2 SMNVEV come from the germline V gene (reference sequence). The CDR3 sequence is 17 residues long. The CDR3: CASSLFSADRVNQPQHF. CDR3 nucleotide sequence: TGTGCCAGCAGTTTATTTAGCGCAGACAGGGTCAATCAGCCCCAGCATTTT.

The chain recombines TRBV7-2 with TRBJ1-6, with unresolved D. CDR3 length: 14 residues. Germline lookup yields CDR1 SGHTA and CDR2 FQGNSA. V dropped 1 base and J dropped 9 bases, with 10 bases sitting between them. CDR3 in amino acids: CASSLDGRVSPLHF. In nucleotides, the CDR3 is TGTGCCAGCAGCTTAGATGGTAGGGTTTCACCCCTCCACTTT.

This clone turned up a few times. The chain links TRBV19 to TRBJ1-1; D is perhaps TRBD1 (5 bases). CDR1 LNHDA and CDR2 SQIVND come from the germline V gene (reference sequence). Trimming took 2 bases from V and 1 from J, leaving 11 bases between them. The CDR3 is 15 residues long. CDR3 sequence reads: CASSIQQDQNTEAFF. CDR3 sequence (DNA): TGTGCCAGTAGTATACAACAGGACCAGAACACTGAAGCTTTCTTT.

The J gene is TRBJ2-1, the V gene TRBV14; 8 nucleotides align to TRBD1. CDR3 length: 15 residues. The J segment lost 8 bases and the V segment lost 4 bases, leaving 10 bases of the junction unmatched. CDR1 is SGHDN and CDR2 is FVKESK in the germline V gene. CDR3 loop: CASSRTGGLQYEQFF. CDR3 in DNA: TGTGCCAGCAGCCGAACAGGGGGACTTCAATATGAGCAGTTCTTC.

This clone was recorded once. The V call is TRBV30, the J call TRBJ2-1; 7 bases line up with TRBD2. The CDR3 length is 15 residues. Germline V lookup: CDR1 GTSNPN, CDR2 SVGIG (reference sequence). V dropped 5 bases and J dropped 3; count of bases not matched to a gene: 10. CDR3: CAWARGSGVYNEQFF. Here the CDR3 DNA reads TGTGCCTGGGCGAGGGGCAGCGGGGTCTACAATGAGCAGTTCTTC.

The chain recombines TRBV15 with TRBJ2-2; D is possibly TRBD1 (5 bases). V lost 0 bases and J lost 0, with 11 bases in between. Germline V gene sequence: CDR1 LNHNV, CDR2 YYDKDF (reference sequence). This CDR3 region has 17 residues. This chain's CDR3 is CATSRDERQSNTGELFF. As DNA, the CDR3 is TGTGCCACCAGCAGAGATGAGAGACAGTCGAACACCGGGGAGCTGTTTTTT.

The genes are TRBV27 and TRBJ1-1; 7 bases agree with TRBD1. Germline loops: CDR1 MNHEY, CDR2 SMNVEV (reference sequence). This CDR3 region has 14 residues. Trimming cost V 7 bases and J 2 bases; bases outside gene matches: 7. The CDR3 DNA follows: TGTGCCAGCAAGGGGGGACAGCTTAACACTGAAGCTTTCTTT. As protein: CASKGGQLNTEAFF.

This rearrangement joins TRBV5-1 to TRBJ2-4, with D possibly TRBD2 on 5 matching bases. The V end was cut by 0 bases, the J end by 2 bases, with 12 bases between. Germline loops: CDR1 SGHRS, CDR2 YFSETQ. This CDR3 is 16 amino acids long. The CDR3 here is CASSLGGSVTKNIQYF. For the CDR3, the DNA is TGCGCCAGCAGCTTGGGCGGGTCGGTTACCAAAAACATTCAGTACTTC.

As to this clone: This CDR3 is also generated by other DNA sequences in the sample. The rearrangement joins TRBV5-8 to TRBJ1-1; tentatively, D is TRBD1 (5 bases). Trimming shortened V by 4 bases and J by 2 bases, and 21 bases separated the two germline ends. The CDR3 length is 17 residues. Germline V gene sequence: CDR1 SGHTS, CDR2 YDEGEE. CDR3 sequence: CASSRNSGGDLNTEAFF. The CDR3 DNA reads TGTGCCAGCAGCCGAAATTCGGGAGGGGATCTCAACACTGAAGCTTTCTTT.

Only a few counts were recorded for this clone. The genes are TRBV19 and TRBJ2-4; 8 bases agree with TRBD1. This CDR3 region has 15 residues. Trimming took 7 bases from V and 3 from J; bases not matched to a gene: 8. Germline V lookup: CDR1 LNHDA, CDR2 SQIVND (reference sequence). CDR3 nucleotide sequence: TGTGCCAGTATGGACAGGGCCCCAGGCAAAAACATTCAGTACTTC. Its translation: CASMDRAPGKNIQYF.

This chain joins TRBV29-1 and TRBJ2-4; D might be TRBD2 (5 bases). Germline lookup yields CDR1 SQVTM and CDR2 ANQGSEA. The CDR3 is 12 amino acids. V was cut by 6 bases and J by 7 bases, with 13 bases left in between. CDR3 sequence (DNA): TGCAGCGTCCTGTGGGAGCGTAACATTCAGTACTTC. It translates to CSVLWERNIQYF.

CDR3 DNA sequence: TGTGCCAGCAGCGCGCTGTCCGGGGCCCAAGAGACCCAGTACTTC. Encoded protein: CASSALSGAQETQYF. The chain recombines TRBV7-7 with TRBJ2-5, with D perhaps assigned TRBD1 or TRBD2 (5 bases each). V dropped 5 bases and J dropped 1 base, with 14 bases sitting between them. Germline V CDR1 and CDR2: SSHAT, FNYEAQ (reference sequence). The length of the CDR3 is 15 residues.

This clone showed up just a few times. The CDR3 here is CASSLGALRGQAKNIQYF. The CDR3 DNA sequence: TGTGCCAGCAGCTTAGGGGCGTTACGGGGGCAAGCCAAAAACATTCAGTACTTC. The V call is TRBV7-6, the J call TRBJ2-4; D might be TRBD1 or TRBD2, each matching 6 bases. Trimming shortened V by 1 base and J by 0 bases, and 16 bases separated the two germline ends. Germline CDR1 is SGHVS and CDR2 is FNYEAQ. The CDR3 consists of 18 residues.

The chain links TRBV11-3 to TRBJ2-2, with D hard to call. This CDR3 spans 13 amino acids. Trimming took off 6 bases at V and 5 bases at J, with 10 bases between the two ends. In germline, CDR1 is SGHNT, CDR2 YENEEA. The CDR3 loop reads CASSPKITGELFF. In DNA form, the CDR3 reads TGTGCCAGCAGTCCCAAAATAACCGGGGAGCTGTTTTTT. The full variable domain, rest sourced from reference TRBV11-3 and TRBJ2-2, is EAGVVQSPRYKIIEKKQPVAFWCNPISGHNTLYWYLQNLGQGPELLIRYENEEAVDDSQLPKDRFSAERLKGVDSTLKIQPAELGDSAVYLCASSPKITGELFFGEGSRLTVL.

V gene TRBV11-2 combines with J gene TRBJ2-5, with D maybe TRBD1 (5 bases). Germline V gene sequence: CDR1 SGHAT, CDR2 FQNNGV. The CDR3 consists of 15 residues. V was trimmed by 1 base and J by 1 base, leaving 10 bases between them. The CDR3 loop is CASSLGGRIQETQYF. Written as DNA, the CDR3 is TGTGCCAGCAGCTTAGGGGGCAGGATCCAAGAGACCCAGTACTTC.

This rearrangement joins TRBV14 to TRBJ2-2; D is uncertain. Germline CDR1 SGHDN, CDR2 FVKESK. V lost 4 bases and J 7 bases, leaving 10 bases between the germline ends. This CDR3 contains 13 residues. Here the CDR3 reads CASSRGVYGELFF. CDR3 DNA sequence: TGTGCCAGCAGCCGCGGTGTGTACGGGGAGCTGTTTTTT.

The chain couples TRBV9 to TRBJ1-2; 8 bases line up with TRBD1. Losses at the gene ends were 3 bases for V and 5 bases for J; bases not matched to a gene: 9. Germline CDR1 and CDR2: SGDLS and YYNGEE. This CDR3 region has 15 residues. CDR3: CASSGTGSPRYGYTF. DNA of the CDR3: TGTGCCAGCAGCGGGACAGGGTCGCCCCGGTATGGCTACACCTTC. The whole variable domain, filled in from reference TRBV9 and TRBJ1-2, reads DSGVTQTPKHLITATGQRVTLRCSPRSGDLSVYWYQQSLDQGLQFLIQYYNGEERAKGNILERFSAQQFPDLHSELNLSSLELGDSALYFCASSGTGSPRYGYTFGSGTRLTVV.

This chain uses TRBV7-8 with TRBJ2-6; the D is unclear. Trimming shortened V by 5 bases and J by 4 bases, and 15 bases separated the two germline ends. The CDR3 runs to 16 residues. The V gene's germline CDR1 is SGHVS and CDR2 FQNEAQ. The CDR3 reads CASSPPLRLGANVLTF. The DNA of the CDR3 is TGTGCCAGCAGCCCCCCCTTACGTTTAGGGGCCAACGTCCTGACTTTC.

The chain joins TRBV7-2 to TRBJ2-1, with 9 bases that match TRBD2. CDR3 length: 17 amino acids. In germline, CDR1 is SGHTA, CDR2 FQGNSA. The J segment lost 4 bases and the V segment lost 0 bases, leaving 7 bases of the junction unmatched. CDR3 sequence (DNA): TGTGCCAGCAGCTTAGCCGCGCTAGCGGGACTTTACAATGAGCAGTTCTTC. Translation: CASSLAALAGLYNEQFF.

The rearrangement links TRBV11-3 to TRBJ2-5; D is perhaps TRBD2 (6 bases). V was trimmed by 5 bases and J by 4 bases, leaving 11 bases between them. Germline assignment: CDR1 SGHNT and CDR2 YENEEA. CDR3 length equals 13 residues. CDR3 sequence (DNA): TGTGCCAGCAGCCTAAACGGGGGAGAGACCCAGTACTTC. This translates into CASSLNGGETQYF.

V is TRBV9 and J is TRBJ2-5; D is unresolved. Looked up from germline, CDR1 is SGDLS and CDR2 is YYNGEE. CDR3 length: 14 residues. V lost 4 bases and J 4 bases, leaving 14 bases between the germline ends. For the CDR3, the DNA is TGTGCCAGCAGCCCATCTTCGTCCCCAGAGACCCAGTACTTC. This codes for CASSPSSSPETQYF.